This is a list of T cell receptor beta chains from one sample in a study of T cells in Graves' hyperthyroidism and ophthalmopathy. Via MiXCR, TCRdb re-called the multiplex PCR reads, giving one row per CDR3 protein. The repertoire holds approximately 430,000 distinct CDR3 sequences, with about 15% as singletons. The sample was blood. The receptors derive from a woman in her late teens or twenties with Graves' hyperthyroidism. CDR3s leave out the opening cysteine and the closing phenylalanine or tryptophan.

TRBV6-1 | ASSEVAGLAGGGETQY
TRBV7-9 | ASSLVPGEQY
TRBV4-2 | ASSYSVDLNYGYT
TRBV2 | ASSEDDHLNIQY
TRBV5-8 | ASSWGEGHNEQF
TRBV6-1 | ASITTGGEEQF
TRBV20-1 | SARVPGLAREQF
TRBV20-1 | SAEAGQGHEKLF
TRBV10-2 | ASSEVGTTNEKLF
TRBV7-3 | ASADGQGGDTQY
TRBV19 | ASSTTGASGANVLT
TRBV12-3/TRBV12-4 | ASSLLSVNRKYGYT
TRBV5-8 | ASSLAFLGRSYEQY
TRBV5-1 | ASSVPTGTGNSPLH
TRBV13 | ASSSRDFGTGELF
TRBV7-2 | ASRVWGSPDTQY
TRBV14 | ASSQEAIRSPLH
TRBV15 | ATSRYPGVNTGGLF
TRBV6-2/TRBV6-3 | ASSYRERETQY
TRBV7-3 | ASSGGGNEQF
TRBV6-1 | ASSLSANEKLF
TRBV29-1 | SVESVDYEQY
TRBV19 | ASSKKSQVNQPQH
TRBV12-3/TRBV12-4 | ASSRQTGSGQPQH
TRBV19 | ASFRGIHYEQY
TRBV19 | ASSISGLAGGNTDTQY
TRBV6-2/TRBV6-3 | ASSYWGLSYNEQF
TRBV9 | ASSARDYSDTQY
TRBV19 | ASSIYRAYQPQH
TRBV13 | ASRQGFSYEQY
TRBV3-1 | ASSQGLTGELF
TRBV9 | ASSVGQSYTEAF
TRBV2 | ASSELPGPGNTIY
TRBV6-2/TRBV6-3 | ASSFILEREAVSFTDTQY
TRBV29-1 | SVGGGGGTDTQY
TRBV7-9 | ASSLRIGGIDDEQF
TRBV7-2 | ASSLSPRVADTQY
TRBV20-1 | SASPVYNEQF
TRBV27 | ASSPGVSETQY
TRBV6-1 | ASTLGGAGRGDTQY
TRBV20-1 | SARGDFGWNTQY
TRBV7-2 | ASSPPWVDSRETQY
TRBV29-1 | SATTGGTEAF
TRBV10-3 | AISEQGVKDSEAF
TRBV6-1 | AISRGVNTEAF
TRBV7-9 | ASSPASSGANVLT
TRBV5-1 | ASRQTQETQY
TRBV19 | ASSIDRVNTEAF
TRBV11-2 | ASSLLGEETQY
TRBV7-9 | ASSRGQGQYSYEQY
TRBV4-1 | ASRTKRGEQF
TRBV20-1 | SASGATDEAF
TRBV7-9 | ASSLDRGYSYT